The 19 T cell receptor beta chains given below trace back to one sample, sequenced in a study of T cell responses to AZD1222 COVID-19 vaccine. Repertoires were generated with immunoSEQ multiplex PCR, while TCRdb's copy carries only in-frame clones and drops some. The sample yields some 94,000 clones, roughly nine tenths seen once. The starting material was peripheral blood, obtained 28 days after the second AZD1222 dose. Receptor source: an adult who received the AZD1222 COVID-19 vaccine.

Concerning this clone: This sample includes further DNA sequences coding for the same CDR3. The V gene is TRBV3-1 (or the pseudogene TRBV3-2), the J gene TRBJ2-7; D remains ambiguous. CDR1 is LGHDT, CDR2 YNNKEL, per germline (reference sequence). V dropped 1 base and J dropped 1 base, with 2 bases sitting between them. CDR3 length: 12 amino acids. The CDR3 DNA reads TGTGCCAGCAGCCAAGGATCCTACGAGCAGTACTTC. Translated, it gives CASSQGSYEQYF.

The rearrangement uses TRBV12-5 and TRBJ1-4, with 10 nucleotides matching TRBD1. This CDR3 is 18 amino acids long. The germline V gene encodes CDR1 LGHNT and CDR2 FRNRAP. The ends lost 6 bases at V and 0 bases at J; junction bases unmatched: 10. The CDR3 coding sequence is TGTGCTAGTGGGGGTTACGGGACAGGGGATGCAACTAATGAAAAACTGTTTTTT. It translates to CASGGYGTGDATNEKLFF.

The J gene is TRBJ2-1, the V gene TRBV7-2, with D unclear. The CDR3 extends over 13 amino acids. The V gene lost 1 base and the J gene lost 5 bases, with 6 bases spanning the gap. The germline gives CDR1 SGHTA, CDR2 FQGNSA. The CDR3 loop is CASSLGSNNEQFF. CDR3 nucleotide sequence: TGTGCCAGCAGCTTAGGATCAAACAATGAGCAGTTCTTC.

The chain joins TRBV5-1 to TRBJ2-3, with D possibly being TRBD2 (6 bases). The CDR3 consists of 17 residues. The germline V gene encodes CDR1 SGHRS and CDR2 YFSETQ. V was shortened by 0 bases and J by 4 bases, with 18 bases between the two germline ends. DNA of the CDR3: TGCGCCAGCAGCTTGGAAGGAGGGAGCAGAGGCTCAGATACGCAGTATTTT. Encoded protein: CASSLEGGSRGSDTQYF.

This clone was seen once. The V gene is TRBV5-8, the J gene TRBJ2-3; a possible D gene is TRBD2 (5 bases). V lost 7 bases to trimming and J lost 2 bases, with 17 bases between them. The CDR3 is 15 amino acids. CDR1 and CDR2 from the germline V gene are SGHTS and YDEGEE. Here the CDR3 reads CASLSGILNTDTQYF. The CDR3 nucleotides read TGTGCCAGCTTGTCCGGGATTCTCAACACAGATACGCAGTATTTT.

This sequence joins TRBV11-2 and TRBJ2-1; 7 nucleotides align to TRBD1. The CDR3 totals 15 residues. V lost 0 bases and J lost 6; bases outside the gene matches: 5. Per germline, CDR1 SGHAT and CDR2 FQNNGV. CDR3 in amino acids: CASSLEMDRFNEQFF. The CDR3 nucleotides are TGTGCCAGCAGCTTAGAAATGGACAGGTTCAATGAGCAGTTCTTC.

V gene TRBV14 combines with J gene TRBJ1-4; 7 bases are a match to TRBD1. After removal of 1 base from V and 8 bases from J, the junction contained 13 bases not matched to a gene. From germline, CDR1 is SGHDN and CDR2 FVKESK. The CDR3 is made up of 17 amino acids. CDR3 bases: TGTGCCAGCAGCCAAGTTGGGATAAGACAGGGCAGGGAAAAACTGTTTTTT. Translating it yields CASSQVGIRQGREKLFF.

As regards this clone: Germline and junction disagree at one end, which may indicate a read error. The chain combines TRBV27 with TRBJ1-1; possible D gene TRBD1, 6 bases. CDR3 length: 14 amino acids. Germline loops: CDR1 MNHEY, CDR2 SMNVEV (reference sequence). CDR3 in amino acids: CASSLLGQNPEAFF. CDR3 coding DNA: TGTGCCAGCAGTCTCCTCGGACAGAACCCTGAAGCTTTCTTT.

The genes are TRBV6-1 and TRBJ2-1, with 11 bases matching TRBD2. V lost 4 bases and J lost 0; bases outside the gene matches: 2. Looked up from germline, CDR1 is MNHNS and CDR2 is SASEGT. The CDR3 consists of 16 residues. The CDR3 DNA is TGTGCCAGCAGTGTACTAGCGGGGGCCTCCTACAATGAGCAGTTCTTC. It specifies CASSVLAGASYNEQFF.

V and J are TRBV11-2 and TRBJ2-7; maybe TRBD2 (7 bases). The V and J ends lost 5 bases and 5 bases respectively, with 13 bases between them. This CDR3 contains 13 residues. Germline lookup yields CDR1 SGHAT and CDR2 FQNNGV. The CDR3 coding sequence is TGTGCCAGCAGCCCCGCGGGGGCTAACGAGCAGTACGTC. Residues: CASSPAGANEQYV.

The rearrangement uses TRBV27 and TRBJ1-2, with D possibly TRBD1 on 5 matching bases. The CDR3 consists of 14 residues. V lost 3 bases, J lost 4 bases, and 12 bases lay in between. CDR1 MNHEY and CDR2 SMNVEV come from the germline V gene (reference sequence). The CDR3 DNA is TGTGCCAGCAGTTTTCAGGGCCACGGCTATGGCTACACCTTC. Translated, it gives CASSFQGHGYGYTF.

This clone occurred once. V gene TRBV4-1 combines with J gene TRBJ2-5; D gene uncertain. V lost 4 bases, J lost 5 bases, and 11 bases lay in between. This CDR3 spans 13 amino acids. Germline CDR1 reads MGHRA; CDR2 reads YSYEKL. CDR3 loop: CASSPAFRETQYF. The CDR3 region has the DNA TGCGCCAGCAGCCCGGCCTTCCGCGAGACCCAGTACTTC.

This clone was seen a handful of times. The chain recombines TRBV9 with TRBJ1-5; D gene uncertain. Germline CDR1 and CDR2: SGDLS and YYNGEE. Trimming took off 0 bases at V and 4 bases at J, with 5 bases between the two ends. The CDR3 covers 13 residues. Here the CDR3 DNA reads TGTGCCAGCAGCGTAGATCCGAATCAGCCCCAGCATTTT. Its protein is CASSVDPNQPQHF.

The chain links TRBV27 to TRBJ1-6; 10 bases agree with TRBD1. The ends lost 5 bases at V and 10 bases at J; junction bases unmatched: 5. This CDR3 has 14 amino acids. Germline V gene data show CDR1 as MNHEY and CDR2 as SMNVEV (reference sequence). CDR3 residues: CASSLGTGVSPLHF. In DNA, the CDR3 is TGTGCCAGCAGTCTCGGGACAGGGGTGTCACCCCTCCACTTT.

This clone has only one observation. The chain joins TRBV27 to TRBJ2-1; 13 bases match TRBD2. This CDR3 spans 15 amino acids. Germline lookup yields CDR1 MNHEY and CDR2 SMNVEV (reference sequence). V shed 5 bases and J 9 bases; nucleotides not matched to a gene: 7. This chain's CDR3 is CASSLLAGGPGEQFF. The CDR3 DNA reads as TGTGCCAGCAGTCTACTAGCGGGGGGGCCCGGTGAGCAGTTCTTC.

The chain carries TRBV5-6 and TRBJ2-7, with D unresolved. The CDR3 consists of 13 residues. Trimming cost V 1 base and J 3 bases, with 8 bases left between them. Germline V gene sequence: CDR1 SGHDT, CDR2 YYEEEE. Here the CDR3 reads CASSLLMDYEQYF. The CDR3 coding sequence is TGTGCCAGCAGCTTGCTAATGGACTACGAGCAGTACTTC.

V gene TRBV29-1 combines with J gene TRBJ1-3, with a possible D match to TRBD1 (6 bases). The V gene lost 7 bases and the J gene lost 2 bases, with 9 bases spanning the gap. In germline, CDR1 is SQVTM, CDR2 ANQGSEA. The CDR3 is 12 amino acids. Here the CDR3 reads CSGRQAGNTIYF. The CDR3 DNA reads TGCAGCGGGAGACAGGCTGGAAACACCATATATTTT.

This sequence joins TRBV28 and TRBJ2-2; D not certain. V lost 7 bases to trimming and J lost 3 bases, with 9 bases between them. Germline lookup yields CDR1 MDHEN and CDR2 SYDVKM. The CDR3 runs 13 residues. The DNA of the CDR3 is TGTGCCAGCAACCCCCACGACACCGGGGAGCTGTTTTTT. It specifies CASNPHDTGELFF.

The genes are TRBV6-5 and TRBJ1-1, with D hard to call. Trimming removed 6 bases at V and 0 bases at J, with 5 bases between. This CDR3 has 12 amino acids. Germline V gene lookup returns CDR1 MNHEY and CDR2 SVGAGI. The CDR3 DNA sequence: TGTGCCAGCAGCCCCATGAACACTGAAGCTTTCTTT. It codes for CASSPMNTEAFF.